Presented here are 25 T cell receptor beta chains from one specimen sequenced in a study of patients and donors after allogeneic stem cell transplantation. In TCRdb, the RT-PCR reads were re-called with MiXCR into one record per CDR3 protein. The profile shows 45,000 to 65,000 distinct CDR3 sequences, about an eighth of them singletons. The sequenced sample consisted of blood, either unsorted or a sorted T cell fraction (not recorded which). The receptor source for this set is a human donor who was either an allogeneic HSCT recipient or a stem cell or donor lymphocyte infusion donor (not recorded which). It is not recorded whose cells these are; they may come from a transplant donor.

This clonotype came up many times. The V gene is TRBV12-3 or TRBV12-4, the J gene TRBJ2-4; tentatively, D is TRBD1 (8 bases). The germline V and J ends were trimmed by 6 bases and 0 bases, with 24 bases remaining between them. The CDR3 runs to 19 residues. CDR3 nucleotides: TGTGCCAGCAGAAGAAGCGGGACAGGTATTCCGATAGCCAAAAACATTCAGTACTTC. This translates into CASRRSGTGIPIAKNIQYF.

The J gene is TRBJ2-2, the V gene TRBV14; 8 bases fit TRBD1. V shed 0 bases, J shed 5 bases, and the junction held 5 bases outside the gene matches. The germline V gene has CDR1 SGHDN and CDR2 FVKESK. This CDR3 comprises 16 residues. CDR3 residues: CASSQDWDRRTGELFF. CDR3 in DNA: TGTGCCAGCAGCCAAGATTGGGACAGGAGGACCGGGGAGCTGTTTTTT.

J is TRBJ2-1 and V is TRBV6-5, with TRBD2 matching 7 bases. V dropped 0 bases and J dropped 10; count of bases not matched to a gene: 3. This CDR3 spans 13 amino acids. Germline loops: CDR1 MNHEY, CDR2 SVGAGI. DNA of the CDR3: TGTGCCAGCAGTTACTCGGGGGGGGGAGAGCAGTTCTTC. It yields the protein CASSYSGGGEQFF.

This clonotype was seen ten or more times. V gene TRBV6-1 combines with J gene TRBJ1-1; 11 nucleotides agree with TRBD1. This CDR3 is 15 amino acids long. From germline, CDR1 is MNHNS and CDR2 SASEGT. Losses at the gene ends were 6 bases for V and 0 bases for J; bases not matched to a gene: 3. The CDR3 DNA reads TGTGCCAGCAGCCGGGGACAGGGGGTGAACACTGAAGCTTTCTTT. Translation: CASSRGQGVNTEAFF.

This clonotype has only a few counts. J is TRBJ1-1 and V is TRBV7-9; D gene unclear. Germline-derived CDR1 and CDR2 are SEHNR and FQNEAQ (reference sequence). This CDR3 is built from 15 residues. V lost 1 base, J lost 2 bases, and 11 bases lay in between. As DNA, the CDR3 is TGTGCCAGCAGCTTAGGGACGGCCGCTAACACTGAAGCTTTCTTT. Its translation is CASSLGTAANTEAFF.

This clonotype was picked up a small number of times. J is TRBJ2-2 and V is TRBV13; TRBD2 aligns across 7 bases. The CDR3 spans 23 residues. The germline gives CDR1 PRHDT, CDR2 FYEKMQ (reference sequence). V lost 2 bases and J lost 1; bases outside the gene matches: 25. The CDR3 loop is CASSLKFAYILAATTKNTGELFF. The CDR3 region has the DNA TGTGCCAGCAGCTTAAAATTTGCGTACATCCTAGCGGCGACCACTAAGAACACCGGGGAGCTGTTTTTT.

The chain employs TRBV24-1 and TRBJ1-5, with D possibly being TRBD1 (5 bases). The CDR3 is 16 amino acids. V was shortened by 3 bases and J by 2 bases, with 13 bases between the two germline ends. Germline CDR1 reads KGHDR; CDR2 reads SFDVKD. CDR3 amino acids: CATSDTGTEGNQPQHF. The CDR3 coding sequence is TGTGCCACCAGTGATACAGGAACCGAGGGCAATCAGCCCCAGCATTTT.

The genes are TRBV5-1 and TRBJ1-3, with D uncertain. Between the trimmed V and J ends, which lost 0 bases and 2 bases, there was a span of 15 bases. CDR3 length: 17 amino acids. CDR1 and CDR2 from the germline V gene are SGHRS and YFSETQ. In nucleotides, the CDR3 is TGCGCCAGCAGCTTGGGATGGGTCGGGGATCCTGGAAACACCATATATTTT. Amino acid sequence: CASSLGWVGDPGNTIYF.

The rearrangement joins TRBV30 to TRBJ2-1; the D gene is possibly TRBD1 (5 bases). The CDR3 runs to 13 residues. With 5 bases removed from V and 4 bases from J, the gap between germline ends came to 12 bases. Germline assignment: CDR1 GTSNPN and CDR2 SVGIG (reference sequence). The CDR3 loop is CAWALQGYNEQFF. The CDR3 region has the DNA TGTGCCTGGGCCTTGCAGGGTTACAATGAGCAGTTCTTC. Based on the CDR3 plus reference TRBV30 and TRBJ2-1, the full variable domain is SQTIHQWPATLVQPVGSPLSLECTVEGTSNPNLYWYRQAAGRGLQLLFYSVGIGQISSEVPQNLSASRPQDRQFILSSKKLLLSDSGFYLCAWALQGYNEQFFGPGTRLTVL.

This clonotype was seen a few times. The V call is TRBV28, the J call TRBJ2-1; weak D call: TRBD2 (6 bases). The CDR3 sequence is 15 residues long. Trimming cost V 4 bases and J 8 bases, with 18 bases left between them. In germline, CDR1 is MDHEN, CDR2 SYDVKM. The chain's CDR3 is CASSSLWEVLDEQFF. As DNA, the CDR3 is TGTGCCAGCAGTTCACTCTGGGAGGTGTTGGATGAGCAGTTCTTC.

V is TRBV11-2 and J is TRBJ2-1, with D maybe TRBD1 (6 bases). The V gene lost 3 bases and the J gene lost 10 bases, with 13 bases spanning the gap. The CDR3 sequence is 13 residues long. Per the germline V gene, CDR1 is SGHAT and CDR2 is FQNNGV. DNA of the CDR3: TGTGCCAGCAGCTTGACTGGTCAGGGGGAGCAGTTCTTC. It codes for CASSLTGQGEQFF.

This rearrangement joins TRBV7-2 to TRBJ1-2; the D is unclear. The CDR3 loop spans 14 amino acids. Germline V gene sequence: CDR1 SGHTA, CDR2 FQGNSA. Trimming shortened V by 2 bases and J by 4 bases, and 11 bases separated the two germline ends. The CDR3 coding sequence is TGTGCCAGCAGCTTAAATAAGGTCAGCTATGGCTACACCTTC. Its protein product is CASSLNKVSYGYTF.

This clonotype was counted only a few times. This chain joins TRBV24-1 and TRBJ1-1; D is ambiguous. The CDR3 is made up of 14 amino acids. Trimming took off 8 bases at V and 1 base at J, with 13 bases between the two ends. Germline-derived CDR1 and CDR2 are KGHDR and SFDVKD. The CDR3 loop is CATISRRANTEAFF. CDR3 coding DNA: TGTGCCACCATAAGCAGAAGGGCGAACACTGAAGCTTTCTTT.

The J gene is TRBJ2-3, the V gene TRBV5-1; D might be TRBD1 or TRBD2, each matching 5 bases. Trimming took off 3 bases at V and 2 bases at J, with 13 bases between the two ends. CDR1 is SGHRS and CDR2 is YFSETQ in the germline V gene. The CDR3 consists of 15 residues. The CDR3 DNA reads TGCGCCAGCAGCTCAATACTAGGGGACACAGATACGCAGTATTTT. As protein: CASSSILGDTDTQYF. Complete variable domain (other parts from reference TRBV5-1 and TRBJ2-3): KAGVTQTPRYLIKTRGQQVTLSCSPISGHRSVSWYQQTPGQGLQFLFEYFSETQRNKGNFPGRFSGRQFSNSRSEMNVSTLELGDSALYLCASSSILGDTDTQYFGPGTRLTVL.

V and J are TRBV5-1 and TRBJ2-1, with D unresolved. The germline CDR1 and CDR2 sequences are SGHRS and YFSETQ. The CDR3 extends over 12 amino acids. Trimming removed 4 bases from V and 8 bases from J, with 10 bases in between. The CDR3 sequence: CASSLRTDEQFF. CDR3 coding DNA: TGCGCCAGCAGCCTTCGGACGGATGAGCAGTTCTTC. The variable domain in full, completed from reference TRBV5-1 and TRBJ2-1, reads KAGVTQTPRYLIKTRGQQVTLSCSPISGHRSVSWYQQTPGQGLQFLFEYFSETQRNKGNFPGRFSGRQFSNSRSEMNVSTLELGDSALYLCASSLRTDEQFFGPGTRLTVL.

This clonotype was picked up many times. The rearrangement links TRBV20-1 to TRBJ1-4; 9 nucleotides agree with TRBD1. Germline CDR1 reads DFQATT; CDR2 reads SNEGSKA (reference sequence). After removal of 6 bases from V and 6 bases from J, the junction contained 8 bases not matched to a gene. The CDR3 length is 14 residues. The chain's CDR3 is CSAWDRVGYEKLFF. DNA of the CDR3: TGCAGTGCCTGGGACAGGGTCGGTTATGAAAAACTGTTTTTT.

This clonotype was found a few times. The V and J genes are TRBV11-2 and TRBJ2-3; the match to TRBD1 covers 10 bases. Germline V CDR1 and CDR2: SGHAT, FQNNGV. There are 15 residues in the CDR3. Losses at the gene ends were 4 bases for V and 11 bases for J; bases not matched to a gene: 12. The CDR3 DNA reads TGTGCCAGCAGCTCAACCACCGCCGGGACAGGGGTGCAGTATTTT. It codes for CASSSTTAGTGVQYF.

This clonotype was recorded many times. The chain combines TRBV20-1 with TRBJ1-5, with a possible D match to TRBD1 (6 bases). The CDR3 has 13 amino acids. The germline V gene encodes CDR1 DFQATT and CDR2 SNEGSKA (reference sequence). V lost 3 bases to trimming and J lost 6 bases, with 12 bases between them. CDR3 in amino acids: CSASEGGGQPQHF. The CDR3 nucleotides are TGCAGTGCTAGTGAAGGGGGTGGTCAGCCCCAGCATTTT.

The sample holds a few counts of this clonotype. This sequence joins TRBV12-3 or TRBV12-4 and TRBJ2-7; no clear D gene. The V end lost 6 bases, the J end lost 0 bases, and 15 bases lay between the germline ends. This CDR3 is 15 amino acids long. Written as DNA, the CDR3 is TGTGCCAGCAGCCCCACTGGAGCGCTCTCCTACGAGCAGTACTTC. Protein: CASSPTGALSYEQYF.

This clonotype was seen a few times. This CDR3 reads CASSYTSGNSYEQYF. The CDR3 DNA reads TGTGCCAGCAGTTATACTAGCGGGAACTCCTACGAGCAGTACTTC. The rearrangement links TRBV12-3 or TRBV12-4 to TRBJ2-7, with TRBD2 identical over 10 bases. V shed 4 bases, J shed 0 bases, and the junction held 3 bases outside the gene matches. CDR3 length: 15 residues.

This clonotype was counted only a few times. The genes are TRBV6-5 and TRBJ1-2; possibly TRBD1 for D (5 bases). There are 14 residues in the CDR3. Trimming cost V 5 bases and J 2 bases, with 12 bases left between them. Germline CDR1 and CDR2: MNHEY and SVGAGI. CDR3 sequence (DNA): TGTGCCAGCAGTCCCCCGGGACGAAACTATGGCTACACCTTC. This codes for CASSPPGRNYGYTF.

This clonotype has at least ten counts. The V and J genes are TRBV12-3 or TRBV12-4 and TRBJ2-1; D is tentatively TRBD1 or TRBD2 (5 bases each). CDR3 length equals 17 residues. The V end lost 6 bases, the J end lost 0 bases, and 18 bases lay between the germline ends. The CDR3 DNA sequence: TGTGCCAGCAGCAATCCGGGACCCCCCAGCTCCTACAATGAGCAGTTCTTC. It codes for CASSNPGPPSSYNEQFF.

This clonotype came up many times. This chain uses TRBV6-1 with TRBJ1-1; D is ambiguous. CDR3 length: 16 amino acids. Germline CDR1 and CDR2: MNHNS and SASEGT. The ends were cut back, 3 bases at V and 0 bases at J, with 14 bases in the middle. The CDR3 sequence: CASSESPANMNTEAFF. CDR3 sequence (DNA): TGTGCCAGCAGTGAGTCGCCCGCAAACATGAACACTGAAGCTTTCTTT.

This rearrangement joins TRBV27 to TRBJ2-3; D is unclear. Trimming pared 0 bases from V and 1 base from J, leaving 17 bases between. From germline, CDR1 is MNHEY and CDR2 SMNVEV (reference sequence). There are 18 residues in the CDR3. CDR3 sequence: CASSLSPVPTGRTDTQYF. The CDR3, as DNA: TGTGCCAGCAGTTTATCCCCCGTCCCCACTGGCCGCACAGATACGCAGTATTTT.

CDR3 protein: CASSQDTGHEQFF. The CDR3 nucleotides are TGTGCCAGCAGCCAAGATACGGGACATGAGCAGTTCTTC. The rearrangement joins TRBV3-1 to TRBJ2-1; TRBD1 or TRBD2 may be the D gene (5 bases each). V shed 0 bases and J shed 8 bases, with 8 bases lying between them. Germline V lookup: CDR1 LGHDT, CDR2 YNNKEL (reference sequence). This CDR3 has 13 residues.